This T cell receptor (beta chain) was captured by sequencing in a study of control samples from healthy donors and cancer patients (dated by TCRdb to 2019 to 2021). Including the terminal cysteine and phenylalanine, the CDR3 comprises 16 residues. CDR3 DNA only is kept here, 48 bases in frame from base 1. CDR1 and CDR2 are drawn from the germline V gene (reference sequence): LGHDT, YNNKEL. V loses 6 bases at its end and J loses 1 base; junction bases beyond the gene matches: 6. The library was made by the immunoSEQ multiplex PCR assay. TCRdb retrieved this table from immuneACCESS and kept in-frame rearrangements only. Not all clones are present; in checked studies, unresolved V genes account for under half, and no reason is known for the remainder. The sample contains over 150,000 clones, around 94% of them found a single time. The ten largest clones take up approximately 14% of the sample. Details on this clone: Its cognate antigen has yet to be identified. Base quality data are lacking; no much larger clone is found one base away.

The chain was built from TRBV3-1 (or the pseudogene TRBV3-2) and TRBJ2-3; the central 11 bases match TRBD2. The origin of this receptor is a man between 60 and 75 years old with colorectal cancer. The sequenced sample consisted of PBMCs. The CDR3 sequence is CASSITSGGRTDTQYF. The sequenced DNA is TGTGCCAGCAGTATTACTAGCGGGGGCCGCACAGATACGCAGTATTTT.